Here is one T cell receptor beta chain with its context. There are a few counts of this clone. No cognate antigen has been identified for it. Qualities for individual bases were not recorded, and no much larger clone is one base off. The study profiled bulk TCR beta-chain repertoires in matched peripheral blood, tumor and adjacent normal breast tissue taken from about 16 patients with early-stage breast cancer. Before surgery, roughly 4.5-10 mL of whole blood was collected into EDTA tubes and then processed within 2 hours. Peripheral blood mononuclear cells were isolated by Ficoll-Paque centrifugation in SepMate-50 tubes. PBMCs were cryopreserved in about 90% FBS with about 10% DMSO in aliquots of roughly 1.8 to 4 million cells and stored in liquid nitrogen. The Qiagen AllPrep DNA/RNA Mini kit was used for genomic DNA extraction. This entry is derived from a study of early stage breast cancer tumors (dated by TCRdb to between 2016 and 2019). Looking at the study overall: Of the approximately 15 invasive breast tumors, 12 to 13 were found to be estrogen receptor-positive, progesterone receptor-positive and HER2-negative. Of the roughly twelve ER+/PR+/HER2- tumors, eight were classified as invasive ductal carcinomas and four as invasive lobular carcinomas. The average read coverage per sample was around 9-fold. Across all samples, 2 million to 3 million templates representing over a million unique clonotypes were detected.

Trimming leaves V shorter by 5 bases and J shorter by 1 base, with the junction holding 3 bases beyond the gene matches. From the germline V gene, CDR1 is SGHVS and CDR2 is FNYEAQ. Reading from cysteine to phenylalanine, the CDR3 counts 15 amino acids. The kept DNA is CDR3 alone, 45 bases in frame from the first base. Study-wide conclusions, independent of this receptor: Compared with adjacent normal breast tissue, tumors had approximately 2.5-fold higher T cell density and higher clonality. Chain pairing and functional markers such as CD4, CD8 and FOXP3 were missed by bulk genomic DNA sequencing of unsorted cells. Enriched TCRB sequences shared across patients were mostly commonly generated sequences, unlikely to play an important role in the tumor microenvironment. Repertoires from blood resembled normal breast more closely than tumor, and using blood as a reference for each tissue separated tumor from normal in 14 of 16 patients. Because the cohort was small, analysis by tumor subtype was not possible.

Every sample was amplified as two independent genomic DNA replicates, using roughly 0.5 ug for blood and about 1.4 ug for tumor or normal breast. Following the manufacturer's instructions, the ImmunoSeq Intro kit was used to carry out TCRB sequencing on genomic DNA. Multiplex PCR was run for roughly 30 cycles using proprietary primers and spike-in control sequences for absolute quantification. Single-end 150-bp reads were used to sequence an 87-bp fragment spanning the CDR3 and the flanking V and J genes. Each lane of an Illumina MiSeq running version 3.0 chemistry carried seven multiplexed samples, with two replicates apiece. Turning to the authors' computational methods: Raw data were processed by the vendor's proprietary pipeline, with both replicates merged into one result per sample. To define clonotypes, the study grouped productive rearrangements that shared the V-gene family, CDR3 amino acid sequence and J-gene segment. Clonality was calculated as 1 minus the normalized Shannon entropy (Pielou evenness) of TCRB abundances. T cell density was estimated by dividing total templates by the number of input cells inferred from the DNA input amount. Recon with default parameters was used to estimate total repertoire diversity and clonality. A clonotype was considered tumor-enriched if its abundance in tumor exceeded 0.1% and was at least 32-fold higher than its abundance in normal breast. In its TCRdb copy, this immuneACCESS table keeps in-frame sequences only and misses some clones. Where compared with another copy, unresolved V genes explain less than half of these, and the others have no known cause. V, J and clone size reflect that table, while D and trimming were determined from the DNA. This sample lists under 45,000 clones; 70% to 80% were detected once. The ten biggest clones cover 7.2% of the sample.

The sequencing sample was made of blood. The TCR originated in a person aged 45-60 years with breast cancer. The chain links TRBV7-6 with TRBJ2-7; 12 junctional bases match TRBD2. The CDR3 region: CASSPTSGRSYEQYF. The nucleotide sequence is TGTGCCAGCAGCCCGACTAGCGGGAGATCCTACGAGCAGTACTTC.